This is a list of T cell receptor beta chains from one sample in a study of CD8+ T cells in alopecia areata. Assay: immunoSEQ multiplex PCR; the TCRdb copy retains only in-frame clones and omits some. This sample carries about 210,000 clones, less than 75% of them seen once, and the ten largest clones take 1.6%. The sample here was CD4+ T cells sorted from blood, taken at week 4, from a patient treated with tofacitinib. The source of these receptors is a human donor with alopecia areata. CDR3s include the opening cysteine and the closing phenylalanine or tryptophan. The D gene is left open where the match is weak. The listing skips clone size in some rows; elsewhere it reads once, few, many or a size class.

d_gene,v_gene,abundance,j_gene,CDR3aa,CDR3nt
TRBD1,TRBV5-1,.,TRBJ2-2,CASSRTGVTGELFF,TGCGCCAGCAGCCGTACAGGGGTCACCGGGGAGCTGTTTTTT
.,TRBV7-7,once,TRBJ2-2,CASGVGGTGELFF,TGTGCCAGCGGCGTGGGCGGAACCGGGGAGCTGTTTTTT
TRBD1,TRBV2,few,TRBJ1-6,CASRTGQVSSYNSPLHF,TGTGCCAGTCGGACCGGACAGGTCAGCTCCTATAATTCACCCCTCCACTTT
.,TRBV18,.,TRBJ2-5,CASSPPKLQETQYF,TGTGCCAGCTCACCACCAAAGCTCCAAGAGACCCAGTACTTC
.,TRBV30,.,TRBJ1-4,CAWSSGGGGEKLFF,TGTGCCTGGAGCTCGGGGGGAGGTGGAGAAAAACTGTTTTTT
.,TRBV2,.,TRBJ2-7,CASRKNTYEQYF,TGTGCCAGCAGAAAGAACACCTACGAGCAGTACTTC
.,TRBV4-1,few,TRBJ1-2,CASSQASGAGYTF,TGCGCCAGCAGCCAAGCATCAGGGGCAGGCTACACCTTC
.,TRBV5-1,few,TRBJ1-1,CASSLTGPNTEAFF,TGCGCCAGCAGCTTGACAGGTCCGAACACTGAAGCTTTCTTT
.,TRBV29-1,.,TRBJ1-2,CSVVGTPRGYGYTF,TGCAGCGTTGTTGGGACCCCACGGGGCTATGGCTACACCTTC
.,TRBV30,.,TRBJ1-2,CAWSGAMGHRGYTF,TGTGCCTGGAGTGGGGCAATGGGACACCGGGGCTACACCTTC
.,TRBV29-1,.,TRBJ1-1,CSVEAGLNTEAFF,TGCAGCGTTGAGGCAGGGCTGAACACTGAAGCTTTCTTT
.,TRBV2,.,TRBJ2-5,CASTGSRSYQETQYF,TGTGCCAGCACTGGGAGCCGCTCGTACCAAGAGACCCAGTACTTC
TRBD2,TRBV9,few,TRBJ2-3,CASSRGLAITDTQYF,TGTGCCAGCAGCAGAGGACTAGCTATCACAGATACGCAGTATTTT
.,TRBV7-3,.,TRBJ2-1,CASSPHGTFYNEQFF,TGTGCCAGCAGCCCCCATGGGACGTTCTACAATGAGCAGTTCTTC
.,TRBV10-3,.,TRBJ1-5,CAISESGGGNQPQHF,TGTGCCATCAGTGAGTCGGGAGGGGGCAATCAGCCCCAGCATTTT
.,TRBV28,few,TRBJ1-3,CASKDPGSGNTIYF,TGTGCCAGCAAGGACCCTGGCTCTGGAAACACCATATATTTT
.,TRBV14,.,TRBJ2-1,CASSQDESVYNEQFF,TGTGCCAGCAGCCAAGATGAGAGCGTGTACAATGAGCAGTTCTTC
.,TRBV28,.,TRBJ2-1,CASSLRNEQFF,TGTGCCAGCAGTTTGCGGAATGAGCAGTTCTTC
.,TRBV21-1,.,TRBJ2-7,CASSKNGRTSYEQYF,TGTGCCAGCAGCAAAAATGGCAGGACCTCCTACGAGCAGTACTTC
.,TRBV1,.,TRBJ2-6,CTSSVSSLCSRANVLTF,TGCACCAGCAGCGTGTCTAGTTTGTGCAGTCGGGCCAACGTCCTGACTTTC
.,TRBV30,once,TRBJ1-1,CAWSVQGVRTEAFF,TGTGCCTGGAGTGTTCAGGGAGTGAGGACTGAAGCTTTCTTT
.,TRBV20-1,.,TRBJ2-5,CSAMVQETQYF,TGCAGTGCTATGGTCCAAGAGACCCAGTACTTC
.,TRBV11-2,.,TRBJ2-5,CASSEGRETQYF,TGTGCCAGCTCCGAAGGGAGAGAGACCCAGTACTTC
.,TRBV5-1,.,TRBJ1-4,CASSRDTDNEKLFF,TGCGCCAGCAGCCGGGACACCGATAATGAAAAACTGTTTTTT
.,TRBV29-1,.,TRBJ1-2,CSVDPRSLLGYTF,TGCAGCGTTGATCCGCGGAGTCTTTTAGGCTACACCTTC
.,TRBV11-2,many,TRBJ1-2,CASSLDWGPESF,TGTGCCAGCAGCTTGGATTGGGGACCTGAGTCCTTC